The 21 T cell receptor beta chains listed next were all sequenced from one sample in a study of regulatory T cells in long-lasting Graves disease. Regarding time point: newly diagnosed GD, antithyroid drugs for less than 3 months. The TCR library was prepared using RNA isolated from PBMCs. Arm-PCR with iRepertoire HTBI primers amplified the CDR3 regions for these TCR beta libraries. A single record per CDR3 protein comes from TCRdb applying MiXCR to the multiplex PCR reads. This sample yields around 420,000 distinct CDR3 sequences, of which around 16% are seen a single time; about 8% belongs to the top ten. This sample also appeared in a second study, on T cells in Graves' hyperthyroidism and ophthalmopathy.

The material was peripheral blood mononuclear cells (PBMCs), obtained at new diagnosis, from a patient treated with antithyroid drugs. These receptors were collected from a woman in her thirties or forties with Graves disease.

The chain combines TRBV30 with TRBJ2-2; 7 bases fit TRBD1. There are 15 residues in the CDR3. CDR1 GTSNPN and CDR2 SVGIG come from the germline V gene (reference sequence). Germline trimming cut 7 bases from V and 4 bases from J; bases unmatched to any gene: 12. Written as DNA, the CDR3 is TGTGCCTCGCAACAGGGGCCGTTGCCCACCGGGGAGCTGTTTTTT. It codes for CASQQGPLPTGELFF.

This sequence joins TRBV20-1 and TRBJ2-1, with D perhaps TRBD2 (6 bases). The CDR3 spans 15 residues. In germline, CDR1 is DFQATT, CDR2 SNEGSKA (reference sequence). Trimming removed 0 bases at V and 5 bases at J, with 14 bases between. CDR3 DNA sequence: TGCAGTGCTAGAGATATGCTGCGGGACCACAATGAGCAGTTCTTC. It encodes CSARDMLRDHNEQFF.

The rearrangement joins TRBV29-1 to TRBJ2-1, with D uncertain. Between the trimmed V and J ends, which lost 6 bases and 5 bases, there was a span of 8 bases. The CDR3 has 11 residues. Looked up from germline, CDR1 is SQVTM and CDR2 is ANQGSEA. Here the CDR3 DNA reads TGCAGCGTACCAGAAGACAATGAGCAGTTCTTC. Its protein product is CSVPEDNEQFF.

Ten or more counts support this clonotype. The genes are TRBV19 and TRBJ2-7; 7 bases fit TRBD2. With 7 bases clipped from V and 6 bases from J, the junction kept 15 bases outside the gene matches. From germline, CDR1 is LNHDA and CDR2 SQIVND (reference sequence). This CDR3 contains 15 residues. The DNA for the CDR3 is TGTGCCAGTACCCGCTCGGGCGGGAGTGTGGGCGAGCAGTACTTC. Translating it yields CASTRSGGSVGEQYF.

This rearrangement joins TRBV20-1 to TRBJ2-7, with 12 bases matching TRBD1. Germline V gene sequence: CDR1 DFQATT, CDR2 SNEGSKA (reference sequence). V was clipped by 3 bases and J by 7 bases; unmatched bases: 13. CDR3 length: 16 residues. The CDR3: CSARLPPGQGAREQYF. For the CDR3, the DNA is TGCAGTGCTAGGCTCCCACCGGGACAGGGGGCGCGTGAGCAGTACTTC.

This clonotype was counted ten times or more. The rearrangement joins TRBV20-1 to TRBJ2-1, with 7 positions matching TRBD1. CDR1 and CDR2 from the germline V gene are DFQATT and SNEGSKA (reference sequence). After removal of 6 bases from V and 7 bases from J, the junction contained 9 bases not matched to a gene. CDR3 size: 13 residues. Written as DNA, the CDR3 is TGCAGTGCCGTATTCAGGGGGTGGAATGAGCAGTTCTTC. It yields the protein CSAVFRGWNEQFF.

This clonotype occurred many times. The J gene is TRBJ2-7, the V gene TRBV18; D is possibly TRBD1 (6 bases). The CDR3 is 14 residues long. V lost 5 bases, J lost 6 bases, and 17 bases lay in between. Germline CDR1 KGHSH, CDR2 LQKENI. Here the CDR3 reads CASSENSAGAEQYF. The CDR3 DNA follows: TGTGCCAGCTCAGAAAACTCGGCAGGGGCCGAGCAGTACTTC. Supplemented by reference TRBV18 and TRBJ2-7, the full variable domain reads NAGVMQNPRHLVRRRGQEARLRCSPMKGHSHVYWYRQLPEEGLKFMVYLQKENIIDESGMPKERFSAEFPKEGPSILRIQQVVRGDSAAYFCASSENSAGAEQYFGPGTRLTVT.

This clonotype has ten or more counts. The chain couples TRBV2 to TRBJ2-1, with D perhaps being TRBD1 or TRBD2 (6 bases each). Germline V CDR1 and CDR2: SNHLY, FYNNEI. This CDR3 is 14 amino acids long. V was cut by 4 bases and J by 1 base, with 8 bases left in between. CDR3 in DNA: TGTGCCAGCAGTGTAGGGGGGTCCTACAATGAGCAGTTCTTC. The encoded protein is CASSVGGSYNEQFF.

The rearrangement joins TRBV20-1 to TRBJ1-4; D is possibly TRBD1 (6 bases). The germline CDR1 and CDR2 sequences are DFQATT and SNEGSKA (reference sequence). This CDR3 spans 16 amino acids. V was shortened by 6 bases and J by 3 bases, with 20 bases between the two germline ends. The CDR3 bases are TGCAGTGCCCGCGATGATGTACGGACAGCTAATGAAAAACTGTTTTTT. Translating it yields CSARDDVRTANEKLFF.

The rearrangement uses TRBV11-1 and TRBJ2-1, with 8 positions matching TRBD2. Germline V gene data show CDR1 as SGHAT and CDR2 as FQDESV (reference sequence). The CDR3 has 17 residues. V trimming: 2 bases; J trimming: 6 bases; junction bases outside the gene matches: 12. The CDR3 coding sequence is TGTGCCAGCAGCTTACTCCCGGGGGGACTAGGATCCAATGAGCAGTTCTTC. The encoded protein is CASSLLPGGLGSNEQFF.

This chain links TRBV28 with TRBJ1-2; 7 bases agree with TRBD1. The J segment lost 3 bases and the V segment lost 2 bases, leaving 24 bases of the junction unmatched. Germline V gene data show CDR1 as MDHEN and CDR2 as SYDVKM. The length of the CDR3 is 21 residues. CDR3 sequence reads: CASSLRVAGWAGGSSYYGYTF. CDR3 in DNA: TGTGCCAGCAGTTTAAGGGTAGCGGGATGGGCAGGGGGAAGTTCTTACTATGGCTACACCTTC.

This clonotype was counted many times. The CDR3 DNA is TGTGCCAGTAGTATGGCCAGGGCGGGCGAGCAGTACTTC. It encodes CASSMARAGEQYF. The chain combines TRBV19 with TRBJ2-7; D tentatively reads TRBD1 or TRBD2 (5 bases each). CDR3 length: 13 residues. Germline V gene lookup returns CDR1 LNHDA and CDR2 SQIVND (reference sequence). Trimming removed 3 bases at V and 6 bases at J, with 12 bases between.

The rearrangement links TRBV28 to TRBJ1-5, with D hard to call. Germline V gives CDR1 MDHEN, CDR2 SYDVKM. CDR3 size: 17 residues. Trimming took off 5 bases at V and 0 bases at J, with 17 bases between the two ends. In DNA form, the CDR3 reads TGTGCCAGCAGTCACCCCCGGGCCCTTTATAGCAATCAGCCCCAGCATTTT. Its protein is CASSHPRALYSNQPQHF.

This clonotype was counted many times. V usage is TRBV7-2 and J usage is TRBJ2-2; 10 bases line up with TRBD1. The CDR3 consists of 17 residues. Germline CDR1 SGHTA, CDR2 FQGNSA. Trimming at V came to 5 bases and at J to 9 bases, leaving 15 bases not matched to a gene. In DNA, the CDR3 is TGTGCCAGCAGCAAATACCGGGCGGCGGGACAGGGGAGGGAGCTGTTTTTT. This translates into CASSKYRAAGQGRELFF.

The chain combines TRBV3-1 with TRBJ1-5; weak D call: TRBD1 (5 bases). From germline, CDR1 is LGHDT and CDR2 YNNKEL (reference sequence). The CDR3 length is 19 residues. The germline V and J ends were trimmed by 0 bases and 0 bases, with 18 bases remaining between them. As DNA, the CDR3 is TGTGCCAGCAGCCAAGAGAGGGGCAGCCTTAGATGTAGCAATCAGCCCCAGCATTTT. Residues: CASSQERGSLRCSNQPQHF.

In its sample, this clonotype was seen a few times. The chain couples TRBV4-2 to TRBJ1-2, with 10 bases matching TRBD1. The CDR3 contains 17 residues. Germline CDR1 is LGHNA and CDR2 is YNFKEQ. J gave up 2 bases and V 2 bases, and 8 bases lay outside the gene matches. The CDR3 sequence is CASSQQTGGSRNYGYTF. In nucleotides, the CDR3 is TGTGCCAGCAGCCAACAGACAGGGGGCTCACGCAACTATGGCTACACCTTC.

This clonotype was counted a few times. At one boundary the junction diverges from the germline segment, which might be a read error. CDR3 coding DNA: TGCGCCGGCAGCTTGGGGTCGGGGAACACCGGGGAGCTGTTTTTT. It translates to CAGSLGSGNTGELFF. The chain recombines TRBV5-1 with TRBJ2-2; no definite D call. CDR1 and CDR2 from the germline V gene are SGHRS and YFSETQ. The CDR3 has 15 amino acids.

In this sample, this clonotype turned up once. This clone may be a read error of a much larger clone one base away. CDR3 nucleotides: TGTGCCAGCAGCCAAACAGGAAAGGTCTATGGCTACACCTTC. This sequence encodes CASSQTGKVYGYTF. The chain has TRBV28 and TRBJ1-2; D perhaps matches TRBD1 (5 bases). V lost 6 bases and J 4 bases, leaving 15 bases between the germline ends. In germline, CDR1 is MDHEN, CDR2 SYDVKM. The CDR3 extends over 14 amino acids.

There are many counts of this clonotype. This may be a read error, as it is one base from a much larger clone. The gene calls are TRBV7-2 and TRBJ2-1, with D unclear. V was clipped by 2 bases and J by 0 bases, with 8 bases between them. The CDR3 sequence is 15 residues long. Germline-derived CDR1 and CDR2 are SGHTA and FQGNSA. CDR3 amino acids: CASSLTPSSYNEQFF. The CDR3 nucleotides are TGTGCCAGCAGCTTAACCCCGAGCTCCTACAATGAGCAGTTCTTC.

There are a few counts of this clonotype. J is TRBJ2-1 and V is TRBV15; D could derive from TRBD1 or TRBD2 (6 bases each). CDR1 is LNHNV and CDR2 is YYDKDF in the germline V gene (reference sequence). V was pared by 1 base and J by 4 bases, with 14 bases between. The CDR3 has 16 amino acids. The CDR3 nucleotides read TGTGCCACCAGCAGAGTGACGGGGGCCAAATACAATGAGCAGTTCTTC. Translated, it gives CATSRVTGAKYNEQFF.

This clonotype occurred many times. This rearrangement joins TRBV7-8 to TRBJ2-7; 11 bases align to TRBD2. The CDR3 runs to 16 residues. V dropped 0 bases and J dropped 2; count of bases not matched to a gene: 3. The germline V gene has CDR1 SGHVS and CDR2 FQNEAQ. CDR3: CASSLAVAGGAYEQYF. CDR3 bases: TGTGCCAGCAGCTTAGCGGTAGCGGGAGGGGCCTACGAGCAGTACTTC.